A selection of T cell receptor beta chains follows, all from one sample in a study of CD8+CD57+ T cells in acquired aplastic anemia. A single record per CDR3 protein comes from TCRdb applying MiXCR to the reads. The data show about 200,000 distinct CDR3 sequences, roughly 53% seen once. Sequenced material: sorted CD4+, CD8+, or CD8+CD57+ T cells (not recorded which) from PBMCs. These TCRs come from a human donor with aplastic anemia. Both conserved end residues are part of each CDR3. The D gene is left open where the match is weak. Not all rows give a size; the values are once, few, many and, for expanded clones, a class.

CDR3 DNA,CDR3 protein,J gene,clone size,V gene,D gene
TGCGCCAGCAGCTTGGATCGACAGTTGAGGGACATTCAGTACTTC,CASSLDRQLRDIQYF,TRBJ2-4,.,TRBV5-1,.
TGTGCCAGCAGCGTAACTAGCGGGGGGCAAGAGACCCAGTACTTC,CASSVTSGGQETQYF,TRBJ2-5,.,TRBV9,TRBD2
TGTGCCAGCAGCAGACCTTGGGGTGGGGCTTTCTTT,CASSRPWGGAFF,TRBJ1-1,many,TRBV12-3/TRBV12-4,.
TGTGCCAGCAGCACCGTGACAGCCAACACCGGGGAGCTGTTTTTT,CASSTVTANTGELFF,TRBJ2-2,many,TRBV7-9,.
TGCAGTGCACAGGCTAGCGGGGGGGCAGATACGCAGTATTTT,CSAQASGGADTQYF,TRBJ2-3,.,TRBV20-1,TRBD2
TGTGCCAGTAGTATGAGGGGACAGGGGGAAAATCAGCCCCAGCATTTT,CASSMRGQGENQPQHF,TRBJ1-5,many,TRBV19,TRBD1
TGCGCCAGCAGCCCCGGGACAGGGGCGGACTATGGCTACACCTTC,CASSPGTGADYGYTF,TRBJ1-2,.,TRBV5-1,TRBD1
TGTGCCAGCAGTTTAACCCCCGAGGGAGAGGGCACTGAAGCTTTCTTT,CASSLTPEGEGTEAFF,TRBJ1-1,many,TRBV12-3/TRBV12-4,.
TGTGCCAGTTCGTTCCGCCAGGACACTGAAGCTTTCTTT,CASSFRQDTEAFF,TRBJ1-1,many,TRBV2,.
TGTGCCACCAGGGGATTCGGCACAGATACGCAGTATTTT,CATRGFGTDTQYF,TRBJ2-3,few,TRBV15,.
TGTGCCGGCGGCGGGGCGCAGGGGAATGAGCAGTTCTTC,CAGGGAQGNEQFF,TRBJ2-1,many,TRBV2,.
TGCAGTGCTAGAGATCCGAGACGTCCAAGTGGCTACACCTTC,CSARDPRRPSGYTF,TRBJ1-2,.,TRBV20-1,.
TGCGCCAGCAGCCCTCCACAGGGCGGAGATCAGCCCCAGCATTTT,CASSPPQGGDQPQHF,TRBJ1-5,few,TRBV4-1,.
TGTGCTAGTGGTTTGGTACATAGTGAGCAGTTCTTC,CASGLVHSEQFF,TRBJ2-1,many,TRBV12-5,.
TGTGCCATCAGTGATAGGTTGGGGGCAGGGCCTTCACCCCTTCACTTT,CAISDRLGAGPSPLHF,TRBJ1-6,.,TRBV10-3,.
TGTGCCAGCAGCTCACGGGCAACTAATGAAAAACTGTTTTTT,CASSSRATNEKLFF,TRBJ1-4,many,TRBV5-5,.
TGTGCCAGCAGCGGGGCGGAGGGCGAGCAGTACTTC,CASSGAEGEQYF,TRBJ2-7,.,TRBV9,.
TGTGCTAGTGGCTCTCTCGGGCAGAATGAAAAACTGTTTTTT,CASGSLGQNEKLFF,TRBJ1-4,.,TRBV12-5,.
TGTGCCATCAGTGGATCCCATAAGAAGGGACAGGGTGTCTATGGCTACACCTTC,CAISGSHKKGQGVYGYTF,TRBJ1-2,many,TRBV10-3,TRBD1
TGCGCCAGCAGCTCCACAGGGGCCAGGGGCTACACCTTC,CASSSTGARGYTF,TRBJ1-2,.,TRBV5-1,TRBD1
TGTGCCAGCAGTTACATAGCGGACGCCAGGGAGACCCAGTACTTC,CASSYIADARETQYF,TRBJ2-5,once,TRBV10-3,.
TGTGCCAGCAGCCCTGGACAGGGGGTCTATGGCTACACCTTC,CASSPGQGVYGYTF,TRBJ1-2,.,TRBV2,TRBD1
TGTGCCACCAGCCCGAAGCGGCACTACGCCCTCCACTTT,CATSPKRHYALHF,TRBJ1-6,.,TRBV15,.
TGTGCCAGTAGGCCGGGGTACTCCTACGAGCAGTACTTC,CASRPGYSYEQYF,TRBJ2-7,many,TRBV19,.
TGTGCCAGCAGTGAGGCGGGGGACGGGAATCAGCCCCAGCATTTT,CASSEAGDGNQPQHF,TRBJ1-5,.,TRBV2,.
TGTGCCAGTAGTATCTCTAGCGGGACCTACAATGAGCAGTTCTTC,CASSISSGTYNEQFF,TRBJ2-1,.,TRBV19,TRBD2
TGTGCCAGCAGTCAGACTAGCGATGTCGTGGTCTTC,CASSQTSDVVVF,TRBJ2-1,.,TRBV2,TRBD2
TGTGCCAGCAGTTTAGCCTTACTAGCGGGGGGGCCCTTTCGAGGCACAGATACGCAGTATTTT,CASSLALLAGGPFRGTDTQYF,TRBJ2-3,.,TRBV12-3/TRBV12-4,TRBD2
TGCAGTGCTAGCTCCGGGTTAGGTTATGGCTACACCTTC,CSASSGLGYGYTF,TRBJ1-2,.,TRBV20-1,.
TGTGCCAGCAGCTTAGTAGTGCCACCCGGGGAGCTGTTTTTT,CASSLVVPPGELFF,TRBJ2-2,many,TRBV7-2,.
TGTGCCAGCAGCCGCGGAATGCAGGGTGGCGGCTACACCTTC,CASSRGMQGGGYTF,TRBJ1-2,.,TRBV7-8,.
TGTGCCAGCAGCGGTCCTCAGGGTGACGGCGGGGAGCTGTTTTTT,CASSGPQGDGGELFF,TRBJ2-2,.,TRBV7-7,.
TGTGCCAGCAGTAGGACTCTAGCGGGGGGGCCGGTGACCCAGTACTTC,CASSRTLAGGPVTQYF,TRBJ2-5,.,TRBV7-9,TRBD2
TGTGCCAGCAGCGTAGAGGCTAGCGGGGGATCCGAGCAGTACTTC,CASSVEASGGSEQYF,TRBJ2-7,.,TRBV9,TRBD2
TGTGCCACCAGTGATGGACAGTACTCCCACAATGAAAAACTGTTTTTT,CATSDGQYSHNEKLFF,TRBJ1-4,.,TRBV24-1,.
TGTGCCAGCGGTATCCGGTCGGAGGGCACTGAAGCTTTCTTT,CASGIRSEGTEAFF,TRBJ1-1,many,TRBV11-1,.
TGCGCCAGCAGTGAGTCTGGGCAGGGGACTGAAGCTTTCTTT,CASSESGQGTEAFF,TRBJ1-1,many,TRBV10-1,.